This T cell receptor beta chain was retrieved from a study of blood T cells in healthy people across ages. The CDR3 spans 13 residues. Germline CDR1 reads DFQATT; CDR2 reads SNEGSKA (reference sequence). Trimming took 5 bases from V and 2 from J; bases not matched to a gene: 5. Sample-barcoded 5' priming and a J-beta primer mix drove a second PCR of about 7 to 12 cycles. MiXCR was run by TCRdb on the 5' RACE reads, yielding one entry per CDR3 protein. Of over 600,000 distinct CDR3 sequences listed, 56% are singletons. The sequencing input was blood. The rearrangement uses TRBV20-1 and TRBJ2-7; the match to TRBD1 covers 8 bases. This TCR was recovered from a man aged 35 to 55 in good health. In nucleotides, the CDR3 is TGCAGTGCTGCGGACAGGGCCGCCTACGAGCAGTACTTC. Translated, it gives CSAADRAAYEQYF.